The sample holds many counts of the clone carrying this TCR beta chain. What it binds is unknown. This specimen belongs to a study of regulatory T cells in long-lasting Graves disease. General study points: No thyroid tissue was studied; the work used peripheral blood only. Graves' patients with persistent disease showed TCR diversity lower than patients newly diagnosed. New patients shared 1,000 or so public clonotypes, and persistent patients shared more, with about 2,500.

The CDR3 loop spans 15 amino acids. The germline CDR1 and CDR2 sequences are MDHEN and SYDVKM. Germline trimming cut 3 bases from V and 11 bases from J; bases unmatched to any gene: 7. TCR beta libraries were built with iRepertoire HTBI primers and Arm-PCR of CDR3 regions. TCRdb itself ran the multiplex PCR reads through MiXCR, one entry per CDR3 protein. The sample lists approximately 300,000 distinct CDR3 sequences; 15% to 20% were seen once. Time point indicated: newly diagnosed GD, antithyroid drugs for less than 3 months. The TCR library was made from RNA extracted from PBMCs. This TCR came from a female donor with Graves disease. The chain recombines TRBV28 with TRBJ2-6, with TRBD2 matching 10 bases. This material consisted of peripheral blood mononuclear cells (PBMCs), taken at new diagnosis, from a patient treated with antithyroid drugs. The CDR3 sequence is CASSLTLAGGDVLTF. DNA for the CDR3: TGTGCCAGCAGTTTGACTTTAGCGGGGGGAGACGTCCTGACTTTC.